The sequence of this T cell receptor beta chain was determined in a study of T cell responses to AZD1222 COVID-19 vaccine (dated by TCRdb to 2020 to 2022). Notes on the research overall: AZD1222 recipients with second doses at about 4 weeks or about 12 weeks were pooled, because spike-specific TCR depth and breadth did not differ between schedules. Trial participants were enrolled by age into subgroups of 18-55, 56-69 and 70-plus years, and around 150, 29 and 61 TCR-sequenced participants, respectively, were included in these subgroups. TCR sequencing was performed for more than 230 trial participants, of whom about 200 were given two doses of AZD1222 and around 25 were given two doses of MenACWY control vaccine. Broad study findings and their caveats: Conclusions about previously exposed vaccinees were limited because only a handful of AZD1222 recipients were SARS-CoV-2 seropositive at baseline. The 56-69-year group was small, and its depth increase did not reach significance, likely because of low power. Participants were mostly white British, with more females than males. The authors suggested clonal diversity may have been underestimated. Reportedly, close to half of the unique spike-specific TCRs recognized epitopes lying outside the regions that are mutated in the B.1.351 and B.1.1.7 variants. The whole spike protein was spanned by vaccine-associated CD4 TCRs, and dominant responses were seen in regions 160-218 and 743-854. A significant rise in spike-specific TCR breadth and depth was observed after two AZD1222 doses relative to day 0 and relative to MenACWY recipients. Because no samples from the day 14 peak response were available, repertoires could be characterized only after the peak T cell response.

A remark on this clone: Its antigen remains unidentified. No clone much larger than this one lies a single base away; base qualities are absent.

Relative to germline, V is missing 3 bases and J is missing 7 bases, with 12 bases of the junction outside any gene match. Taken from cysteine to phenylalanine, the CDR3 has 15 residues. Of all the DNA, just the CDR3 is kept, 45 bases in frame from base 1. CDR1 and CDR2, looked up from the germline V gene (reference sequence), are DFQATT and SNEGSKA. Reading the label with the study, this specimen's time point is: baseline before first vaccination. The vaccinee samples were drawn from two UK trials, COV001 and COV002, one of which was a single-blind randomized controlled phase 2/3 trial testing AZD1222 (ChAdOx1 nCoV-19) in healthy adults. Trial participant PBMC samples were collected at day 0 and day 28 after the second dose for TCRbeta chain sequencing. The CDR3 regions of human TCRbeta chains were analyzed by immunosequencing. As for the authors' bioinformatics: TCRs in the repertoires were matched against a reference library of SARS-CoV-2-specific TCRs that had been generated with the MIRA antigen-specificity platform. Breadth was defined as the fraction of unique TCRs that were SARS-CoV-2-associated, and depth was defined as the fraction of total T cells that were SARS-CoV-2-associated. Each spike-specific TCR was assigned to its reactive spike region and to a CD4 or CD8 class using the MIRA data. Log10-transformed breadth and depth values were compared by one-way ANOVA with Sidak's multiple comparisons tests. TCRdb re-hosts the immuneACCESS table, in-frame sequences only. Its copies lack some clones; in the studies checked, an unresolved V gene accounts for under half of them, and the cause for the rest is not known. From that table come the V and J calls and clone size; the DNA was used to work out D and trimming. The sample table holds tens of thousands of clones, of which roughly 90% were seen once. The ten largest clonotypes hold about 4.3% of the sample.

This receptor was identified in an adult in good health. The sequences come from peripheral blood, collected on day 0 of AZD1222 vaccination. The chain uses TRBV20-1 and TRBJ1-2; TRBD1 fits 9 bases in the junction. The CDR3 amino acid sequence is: CSASPYRDRVGGYTF. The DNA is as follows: TGCAGTGCTAGTCCTTACCGGGACAGGGTGGGTGGCTACACCTTC.